The T cell receptor beta chain described here comes from a study of human T cells and chemical hapten exposure. Study-level points and caveats: Relative to control repertoires, expanded TCRs gave rise to significantly more large CDR3 similarity clusters.

CDR3 length: 14 amino acids. Trimming removed 4 bases from V and 0 bases from J, with 11 bases in between. The germline V gene encodes CDR1 DFQATT and CDR2 SNEGSKA (reference sequence). Documented time point: pre-sensitization, week 0. As for treatment: therapeutic diphenylcyclopropenone sensitization with weekly scalp DPC. RNA extraction used unfractionated whole blood as the source of total RNA. Regarding this clonotype: Antigen unknown.

Attachment of unique molecular identifiers to individual cDNA molecules was performed in the library. MiXCR was run by TCRdb on the RACE reads, yielding one entry per CDR3 protein. The sample lists 300,000 to 400,000 distinct CDR3 sequences; 4.5% to 6% were seen once. The starting material was whole blood, obtained in connection with sensitization to the hapten diphenylcyclopropenone (DPC). This sequence was found in a woman aged 50 to 65 with alopecia areata. Some clones in this sample may be carry-over from other donors' samples. This chain joins TRBV20-1 and TRBJ2-3; D unresolved. The DNA for the CDR3 is TGCAGTGCTATCCATCAAGGGAGCACAGATACGCAGTATTTT. The encoded protein is CSAIHQGSTDTQYF.